This T cell receptor (beta chain) stems from a study of T cells expressing NK-cell markers. Study context: All TCR beta repertoires analysed originated from sorted CD3+CD56+NKG2C+, CD3+CD56+NKG2C- and CD3+CD56-NKG2C+ T cells. Eight donors were sequenced, of whom seven were HCMV-seropositive, while the remaining one was HCMV-seronegative.

Study outcomes and limitations: NKG2C+ dominant clonotype frequencies in about 6 donors were about 1.0-7.5% of CD8+ T cells. Expanded NKG2C+ T cell clones were not confirmed as HCMV-specific.

TCRdb reanalyzed the 5' RACE reads, giving one entry per CDR3 protein sequence and no DNA. The specimen's table records 300,000 to 450,000 distinct CDR3 sequences. This CDR3 is built from 14 residues. Germline values: CDR1 SGHTA, CDR2 FQGNSA. Notes on this clonotype: Its antigen is not known.

The material sequenced was blood T cells: a sorted CD56 or NKG2C T cell subset, CD4+ or CD8+ T cells, or bulk PBMC T cells (not recorded which). This receptor was taken from a man aged 18-75 years in good health. The rearrangement uses TRBV7-2 and TRBJ2-5. CDR3 in amino acids: CASSLSGRKETQYF.